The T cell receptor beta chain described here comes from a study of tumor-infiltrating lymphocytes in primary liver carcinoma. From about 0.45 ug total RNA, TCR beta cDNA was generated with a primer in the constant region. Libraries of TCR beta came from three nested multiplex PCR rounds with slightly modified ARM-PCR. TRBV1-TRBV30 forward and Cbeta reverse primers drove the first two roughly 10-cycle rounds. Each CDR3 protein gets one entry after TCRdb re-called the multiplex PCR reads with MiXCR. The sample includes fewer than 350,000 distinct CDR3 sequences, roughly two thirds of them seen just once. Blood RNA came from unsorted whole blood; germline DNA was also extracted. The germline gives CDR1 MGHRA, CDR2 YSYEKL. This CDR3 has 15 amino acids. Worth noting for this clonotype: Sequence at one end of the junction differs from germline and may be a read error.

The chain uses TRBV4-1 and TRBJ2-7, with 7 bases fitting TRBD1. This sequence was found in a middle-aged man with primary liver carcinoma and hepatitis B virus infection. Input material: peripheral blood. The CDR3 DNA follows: TGCGCCAGTAGCCAAGTTGGGGACAGCTCCTACGAGAAGTACTTC. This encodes CASSQVGDSSYEKYF.